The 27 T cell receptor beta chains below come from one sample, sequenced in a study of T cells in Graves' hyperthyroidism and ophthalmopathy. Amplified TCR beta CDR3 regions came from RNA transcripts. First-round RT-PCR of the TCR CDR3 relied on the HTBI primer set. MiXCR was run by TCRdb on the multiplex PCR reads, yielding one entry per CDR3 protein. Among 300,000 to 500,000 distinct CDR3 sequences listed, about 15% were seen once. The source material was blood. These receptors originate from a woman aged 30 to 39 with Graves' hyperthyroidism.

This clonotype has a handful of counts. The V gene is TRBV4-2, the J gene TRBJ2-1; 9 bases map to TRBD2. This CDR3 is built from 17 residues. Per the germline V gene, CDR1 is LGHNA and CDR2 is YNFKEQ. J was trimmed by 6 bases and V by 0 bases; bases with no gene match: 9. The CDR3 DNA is TGTGCCAGCAGCCAAGATCTTCCTAGCGGGACAATCAATGAGCAGTTCTTC. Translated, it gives CASSQDLPSGTINEQFF.

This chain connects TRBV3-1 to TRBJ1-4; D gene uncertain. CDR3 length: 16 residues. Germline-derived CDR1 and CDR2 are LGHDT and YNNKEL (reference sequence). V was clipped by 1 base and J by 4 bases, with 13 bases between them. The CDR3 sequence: CASSQGLGGLNEKLFF. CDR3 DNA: TGTGCCAGCAGCCAAGGCCTCGGAGGACTTAATGAAAAACTGTTTTTT.

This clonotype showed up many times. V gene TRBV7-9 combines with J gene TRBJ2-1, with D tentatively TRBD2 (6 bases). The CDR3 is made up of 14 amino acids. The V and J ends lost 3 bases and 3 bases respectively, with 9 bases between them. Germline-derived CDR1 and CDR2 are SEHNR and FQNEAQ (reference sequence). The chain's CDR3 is CASSLAGHYNEQFF. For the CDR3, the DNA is TGTGCCAGCAGCTTGGCGGGGCACTACAATGAGCAGTTCTTC.

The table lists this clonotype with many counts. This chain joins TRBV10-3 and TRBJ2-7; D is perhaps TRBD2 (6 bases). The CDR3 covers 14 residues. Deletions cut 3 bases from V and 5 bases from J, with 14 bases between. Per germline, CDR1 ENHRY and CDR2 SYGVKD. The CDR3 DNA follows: TGTGCCATCAGTGATCAAAAGCGGGTCCACGAGCAGTACTTC. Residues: CAISDQKRVHEQYF.

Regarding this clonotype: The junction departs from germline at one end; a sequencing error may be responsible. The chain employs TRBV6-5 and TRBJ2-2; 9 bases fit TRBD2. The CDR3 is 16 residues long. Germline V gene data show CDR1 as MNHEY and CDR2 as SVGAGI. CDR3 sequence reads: CASSDSSSGTTGELFF. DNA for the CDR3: TGTGCCAGCAGTGACTCGTCTAGCGGGACCACCGGGGAGCTGTTTTTT.

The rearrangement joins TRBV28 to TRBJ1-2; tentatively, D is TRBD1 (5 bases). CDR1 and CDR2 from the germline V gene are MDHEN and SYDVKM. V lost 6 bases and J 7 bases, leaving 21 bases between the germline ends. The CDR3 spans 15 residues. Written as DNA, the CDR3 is TGTGCCAGCAGGGACTTCGGGACGGCTGAGGTTGGCTACACCTTC. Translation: CASRDFGTAEVGYTF.

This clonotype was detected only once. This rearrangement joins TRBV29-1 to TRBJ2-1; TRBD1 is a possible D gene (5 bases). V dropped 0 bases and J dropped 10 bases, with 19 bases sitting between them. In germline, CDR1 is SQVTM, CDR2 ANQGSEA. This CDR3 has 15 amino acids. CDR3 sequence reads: CSVEDLTERRFEQFF. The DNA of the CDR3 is TGCAGCGTTGAAGATTTGACAGAGCGTCGATTCGAGCAGTTCTTC.

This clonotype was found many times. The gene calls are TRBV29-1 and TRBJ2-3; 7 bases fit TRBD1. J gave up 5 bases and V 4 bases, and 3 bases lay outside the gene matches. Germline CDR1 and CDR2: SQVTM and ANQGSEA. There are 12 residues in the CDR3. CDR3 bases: TGCAGCGTTGCCCCAGGGGGAGATACGCAGTATTTT. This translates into CSVAPGGDTQYF.

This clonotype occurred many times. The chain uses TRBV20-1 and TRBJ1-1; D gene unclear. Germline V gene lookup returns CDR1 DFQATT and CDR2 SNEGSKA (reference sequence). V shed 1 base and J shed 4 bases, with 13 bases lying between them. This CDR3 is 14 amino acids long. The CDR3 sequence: CSARVEVSGTEAFF. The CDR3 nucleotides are TGCAGTGCTAGAGTCGAGGTTTCCGGCACTGAAGCTTTCTTT.

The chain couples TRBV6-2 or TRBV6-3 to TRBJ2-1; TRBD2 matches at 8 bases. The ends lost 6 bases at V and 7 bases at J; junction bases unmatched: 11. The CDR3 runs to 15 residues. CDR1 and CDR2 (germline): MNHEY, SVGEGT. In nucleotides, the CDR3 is TGTGCCAGCAGCCAAAGCGGGGGAAGGGGAAATGAGCAGTTCTTC. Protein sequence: CASSQSGGRGNEQFF.

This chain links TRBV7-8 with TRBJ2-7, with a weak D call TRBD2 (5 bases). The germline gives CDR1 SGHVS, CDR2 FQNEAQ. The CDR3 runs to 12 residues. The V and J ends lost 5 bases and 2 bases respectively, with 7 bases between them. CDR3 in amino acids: CASSRAAYEQYF. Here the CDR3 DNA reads TGTGCCAGCAGCAGAGCGGCCTACGAGCAGTACTTC.

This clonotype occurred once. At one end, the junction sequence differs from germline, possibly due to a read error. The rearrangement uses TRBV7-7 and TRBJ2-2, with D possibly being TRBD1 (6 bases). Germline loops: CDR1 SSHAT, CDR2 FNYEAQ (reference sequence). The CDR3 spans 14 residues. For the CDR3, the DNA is TGTGCTAGCAGCTTCATGAGGGACACCGGGGAGCCGTTTTTT. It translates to CASSFMRDTGEPFF.

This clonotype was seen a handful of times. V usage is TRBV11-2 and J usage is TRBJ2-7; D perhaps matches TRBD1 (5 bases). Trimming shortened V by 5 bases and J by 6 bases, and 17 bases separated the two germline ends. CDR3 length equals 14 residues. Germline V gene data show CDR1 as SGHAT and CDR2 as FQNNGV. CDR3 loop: CASSRLRTSAEQYF. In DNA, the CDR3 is TGTGCCAGCAGCCGTCTAAGGACATCGGCCGAGCAGTACTTC.

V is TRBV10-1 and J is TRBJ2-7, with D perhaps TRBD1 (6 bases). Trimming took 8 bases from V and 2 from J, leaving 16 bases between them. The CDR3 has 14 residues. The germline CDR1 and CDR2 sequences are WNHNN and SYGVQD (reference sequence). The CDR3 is CASSPRQDPYEQYF. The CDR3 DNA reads TGCGCCAGCTCACCAAGACAGGACCCCTACGAGCAGTACTTC.

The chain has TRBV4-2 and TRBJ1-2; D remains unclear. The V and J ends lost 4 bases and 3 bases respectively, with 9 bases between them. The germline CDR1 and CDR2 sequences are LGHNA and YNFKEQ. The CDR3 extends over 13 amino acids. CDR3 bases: TGTGCCAGCAGCCCCGTCAGTGACTATGGCTACACCTTC. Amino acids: CASSPVSDYGYTF.

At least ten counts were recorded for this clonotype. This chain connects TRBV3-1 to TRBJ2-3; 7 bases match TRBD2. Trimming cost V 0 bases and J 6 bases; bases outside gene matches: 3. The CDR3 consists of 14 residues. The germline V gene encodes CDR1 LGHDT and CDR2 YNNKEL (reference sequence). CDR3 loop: CASSQDGLVDTQYF. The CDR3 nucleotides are TGTGCCAGCAGCCAAGATGGACTAGTGGATACGCAGTATTTT.

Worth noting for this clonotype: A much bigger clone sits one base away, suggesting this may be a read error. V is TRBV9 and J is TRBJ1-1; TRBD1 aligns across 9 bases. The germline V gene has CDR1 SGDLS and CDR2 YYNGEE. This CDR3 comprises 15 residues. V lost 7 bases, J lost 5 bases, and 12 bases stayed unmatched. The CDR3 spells CASGAYRGLGTEAFF. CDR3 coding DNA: TGTGCCAGCGGCGCTTACAGGGGGCTGGGTACTGAAGCTTTCTTT.

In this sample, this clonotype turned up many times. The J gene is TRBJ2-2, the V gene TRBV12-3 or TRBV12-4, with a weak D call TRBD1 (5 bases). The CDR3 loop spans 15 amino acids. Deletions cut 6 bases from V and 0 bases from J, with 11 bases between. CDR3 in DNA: TGTGCCAGCAGATGGGGCGGCGCGAACACCGGGGAGCTGTTTTTT. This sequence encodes CASRWGGANTGELFF.

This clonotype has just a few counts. CDR3 residues: CSARGLTKTNEKLFF. The CDR3, as DNA: TGCAGTGCTAGGGGGTTGACGAAAACTAATGAAAAACTGTTTTTT. The V call is TRBV20-1, the J call TRBJ1-4; D unclear. Germline V gene data show CDR1 as DFQATT and CDR2 as SNEGSKA (reference sequence). The V gene lost 3 bases and the J gene lost 1 base, with 12 bases spanning the gap. The CDR3 is made up of 15 amino acids.

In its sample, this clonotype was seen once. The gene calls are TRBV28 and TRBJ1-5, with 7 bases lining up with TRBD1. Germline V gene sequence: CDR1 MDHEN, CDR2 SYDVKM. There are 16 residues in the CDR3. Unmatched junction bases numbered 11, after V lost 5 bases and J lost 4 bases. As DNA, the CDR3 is TGTGCCAGCAGTCCTGGGGACAGCAGTACTAATCAGCCCCAGCATTTT. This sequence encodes CASSPGDSSTNQPQHF.

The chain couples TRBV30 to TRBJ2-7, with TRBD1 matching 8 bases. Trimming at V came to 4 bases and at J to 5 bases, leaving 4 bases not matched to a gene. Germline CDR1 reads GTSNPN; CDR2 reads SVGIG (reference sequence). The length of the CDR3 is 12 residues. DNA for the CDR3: TGTGCCTGGACAGGGGGCCGGGACGAGCAGTACTTC. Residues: CAWTGGRDEQYF.

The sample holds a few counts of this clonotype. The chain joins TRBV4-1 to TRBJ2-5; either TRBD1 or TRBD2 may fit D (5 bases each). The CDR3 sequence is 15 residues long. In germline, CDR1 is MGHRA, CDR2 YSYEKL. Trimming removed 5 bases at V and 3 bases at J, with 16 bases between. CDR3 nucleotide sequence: TGCGCCAGCAGCACCCGGGGCAGTTCAAAAGAGACCCAGTACTTC. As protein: CASSTRGSSKETQYF.

CDR3 nucleotide sequence: TGTGCCAGCAGTGTTCGGGGGCGCGAGCAGTACTTC. Amino acids: CASSVRGREQYF. The chain links TRBV2 to TRBJ2-7; D possibly uses TRBD1 or TRBD2 (6 bases each). The V end was cut by 4 bases, the J end by 6 bases, with 10 bases between. The CDR3 has 12 amino acids. In germline, CDR1 is SNHLY, CDR2 FYNNEI.

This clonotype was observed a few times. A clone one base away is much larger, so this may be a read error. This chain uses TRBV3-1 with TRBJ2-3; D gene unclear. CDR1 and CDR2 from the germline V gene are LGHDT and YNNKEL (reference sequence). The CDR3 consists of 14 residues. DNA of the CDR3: TGTGCCGGCAGCCAAGTTGGCCGCGCAGATACGCAGTATTTT. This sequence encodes CAGSQVGRADTQYF.

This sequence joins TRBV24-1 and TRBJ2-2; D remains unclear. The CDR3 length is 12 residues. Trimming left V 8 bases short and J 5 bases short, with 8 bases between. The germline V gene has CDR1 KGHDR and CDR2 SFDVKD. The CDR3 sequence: CATNQGTGELFF. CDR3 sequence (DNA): TGTGCCACCAATCAAGGAACCGGGGAGCTGTTTTTT.

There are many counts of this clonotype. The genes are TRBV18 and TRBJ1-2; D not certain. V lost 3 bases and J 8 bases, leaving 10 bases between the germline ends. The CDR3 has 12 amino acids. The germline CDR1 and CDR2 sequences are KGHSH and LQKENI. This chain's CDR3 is CASSPGKAGYTF. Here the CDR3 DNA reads TGTGCCAGCTCACCTGGGAAAGCGGGCTACACCTTC. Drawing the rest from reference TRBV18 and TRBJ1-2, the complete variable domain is NAGVMQNPRHLVRRRGQEARLRCSPMKGHSHVYWYRQLPEEGLKFMVYLQKENIIDESGMPKERFSAEFPKEGPSILRIQQVVRGDSAAYFCASSPGKAGYTFGSGTRLTVV.

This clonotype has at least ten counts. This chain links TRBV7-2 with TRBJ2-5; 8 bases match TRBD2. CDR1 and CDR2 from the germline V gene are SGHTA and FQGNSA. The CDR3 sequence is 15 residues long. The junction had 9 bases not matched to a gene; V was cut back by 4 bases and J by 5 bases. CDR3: CASSSWVAGLETQYF. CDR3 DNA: TGTGCCAGCAGCTCGTGGGTAGCGGGATTGGAGACCCAGTACTTC.